A selection of T cell receptor beta chains follows, all from one sample in a study of blood T cell repertoires in COVID-19. Data came from immunoSEQ multiplex PCR; TCRdb stores just in-frame clones and leaves some out. The sample has about 250,000 clones, roughly three quarters seen once. Sequenced input: peripheral blood. The receptors come from a woman between 40 and 50 years old with active or convalescent COVID-19. Each CDR3 is given with its conserved first and last residue. The order of the fields is D gene, J gene, V gene, clone size, CDR3 protein, CDR3 DNA. The D gene is left open where the match is weak. Rows may omit the clone size; those that give it use once, few, many or a size class.

>NA|TRBJ1-2|TRBV28|NA
CASRPFRGYGYTF
TGTGCCAGCAGACCCTTTCGGGGCTATGGCTACACCTTC
>NA|TRBJ2-2|TRBV3-1/TRBV3-2|NA
CASSLLTRGVTGELFF
TGTGCCAGCAGCCTCCTGACCAGGGGGGTGACCGGGGAGCTGTTTTTT
>NA|TRBJ2-5|TRBV27|NA
CASTWAGWETQYF
TGTGCCAGCACCTGGGCAGGGTGGGAGACCCAGTACTTC
>TRBD1|TRBJ1-5|TRBV5-1|NA
CASSLTTGGNQPQHF
TGCGCCAGCAGCTTGACAACAGGGGGCAATCAGCCCCAGCATTTT
>NA|TRBJ2-1|TRBV11-3|NA
CASSLEFRGSGEQFF
TGTGCCAGCAGCTTAGAGTTCCGGGGTAGTGGGGAGCAGTTCTTC
>NA|TRBJ1-5|TRBV11-1|once
CASSSTGPNQPQHF
TGTGCCAGCAGCTCAACAGGTCCCAATCAGCCCCAGCATTTT
>TRBD1|TRBJ2-7|TRBV5-4|NA
CASSSGTGGHYEQYF
TGTGCCAGCAGCTCAGGGACAGGGGGCCACTACGAGCAGTACTTC
>NA|TRBJ1-6|TRBV4-1|NA
CASSQDRPGLNSPLHF
TGCGCCAGCAGCCAAGATCGGCCAGGGTTGAATTCACCCCTCCACTTT
>TRBD2|TRBJ2-3|TRBV14|few
CASSPFSGGGSTDTQYF
TGTGCCAGCAGCCCGTTTAGCGGGGGAGGGAGCACAGATACGCAGTATTTT
>TRBD1|TRBJ2-5|TRBV2|NA
CASSLDRGRGETQYF
TGTGCCAGCAGTTTGGACAGGGGGCGAGGAGAGACCCAGTACTTC
>NA|TRBJ1-1|TRBV24-1|NA
CATSAEGASTMNTEAFF
TGTGCCACCAGTGCCGAAGGGGCCTCGACGATGAACACTGAAGCTTTCTTT
>TRBD1|TRBJ2-3|TRBV5-4|NA
CASSPDRAYTDTQYF
TGTGCCAGCAGCCCCGACAGGGCGTACACAGATACGCAGTATTTT
>NA|TRBJ1-2|TRBV6-5|once
CASSYRIQGNYGYTF
TGTGCCAGCAGTTACAGAATACAGGGTAACTATGGCTACACCTTC
>TRBD2|TRBJ2-5|TRBV15|NA
CATSWTSGGQETQYF
TGTGCCACCAGCTGGACTAGCGGGGGCCAAGAGACCCAGTACTTC
>TRBD1|TRBJ1-6|TRBV2|NA
CASSEDQGARSPLHF
TGTGCCAGCAGTGAAGATCAGGGGGCGAGGTCACCCCTCCACTTT
>TRBD1|TRBJ1-2|TRBV6-1|NA
CASSEERPGQGYGYTF
TGTGCCAGCAGTGAAGAGCGTCCGGGACAGGGCTATGGCTACACCTTC